These 14 T cell receptor beta chains share one sample of origin, sequenced in a study of cytomegalovirus exposure and HLA in healthy donors. PCR primers comprised 60 Vbeta and 13 Jbeta primers. Some clones are missing from TCRdb's copy, which holds only in-frame ones; the method was immunoSEQ multiplex PCR. The sample carries 160,000 or so clones, approximately 88% recorded once. Sequences were obtained from PBMCs. Source of these receptors: a woman aged 18-30 years in good health and CMV-seronegative.

The rearrangement uses TRBV4-1 and TRBJ1-2; no reliable D call. Germline V gene lookup returns CDR1 MGHRA and CDR2 YSYEKL. The CDR3 runs 14 residues. V lost 1 base and J lost 8, with 14 bases in between. This CDR3 reads CASSQADATGGYTF. The CDR3 nucleotides read TGCGCCAGCAGCCAAGCCGACGCCACCGGGGGCTACACCTTC.

V is TRBV11-2 and J is TRBJ2-1; maybe TRBD1 (6 bases). The germline CDR1 and CDR2 sequences are SGHAT and FQNNGV. The V end lost 6 bases, the J end lost 10 bases, and 13 bases lay between the germline ends. The CDR3 totals 12 residues. CDR3 protein: CASSQDSGEQFF. CDR3 nucleotide sequence: TGTGCCAGCAGTCAGGACAGCGGCGAGCAGTTCTTC. Full variable domain (rest looked up from reference TRBV11-2 and TRBJ2-1): EAGVAQSPRYKIIEKRQSVAFWCNPISGHATLYWYQQILGQGPKLLIQFQNNGVVDDSQLPKDRFSAERLKGVDSTLKIQPAKLEDSAVYLCASSQDSGEQFFGPGTRLTVL.

V and J are TRBV5-8 and TRBJ1-1, with a tentative D call TRBD1 (6 bases). V was trimmed by 2 bases and J by 5 bases, leaving 10 bases between them. The CDR3 is 13 residues long. CDR1 is SGHTS and CDR2 is YDEGEE in the germline V gene. DNA for the CDR3: TGTGCCAGCAGCTTACCAGGGGATACTGAAGCTTTCTTT. The encoded protein is CASSLPGDTEAFF.

The genes are TRBV2 and TRBJ1-6, with 7 nucleotides matching TRBD1. V shed 6 bases and J 7 bases; nucleotides not matched to a gene: 12. Germline-derived CDR1 and CDR2 are SNHLY and FYNNEI. The CDR3 is 16 residues long. The CDR3 region has the DNA TGTGCCAGCAGATCTCGGACAGGTTCTGACAATTCACCCCTCCACTTT. It translates to CASRSRTGSDNSPLHF.

V and J are TRBV27 and TRBJ1-2; 7 nucleotides match TRBD1. The CDR3 has 15 amino acids. Germline V gene sequence: CDR1 MNHEY, CDR2 SMNVEV (reference sequence). V dropped 6 bases and J dropped 1; count of bases not matched to a gene: 8. DNA for the CDR3: TGTGCCAGCAGGATGAAGACAGGGATTAACTATGGCTACACCTTC. This encodes CASRMKTGINYGYTF.

Here the CDR3 reads CAVRQGNTEAFF. The DNA for the CDR3 is TGTGCCGTTCGTCAGGGGAACACTGAAGCTTTCTTT. The chain joins TRBV19 to TRBJ1-1, with D perhaps TRBD1 (5 bases). V was cut by 11 bases and J by 1 base, with 11 bases left in between. The CDR3 is 12 amino acids. The germline CDR1 and CDR2 sequences are LNHDA and SQIVND (reference sequence).

The V gene is TRBV27, the J gene TRBJ1-2; weak D call: TRBD1 (6 bases). CDR3 length: 15 amino acids. V lost 2 bases, J lost 8 bases, and 18 bases lay in between. CDR1 and CDR2 from the germline V gene are MNHEY and SMNVEV (reference sequence). The CDR3 reads CASSLSTGSIGGYTF. The CDR3, as DNA: TGTGCCAGCAGTTTAAGCACAGGGAGCATCGGGGGCTACACCTTC.

The chain carries TRBV30 and TRBJ1-4; 8 bases agree with TRBD1. Trimming removed 2 bases from V and 7 bases from J; junction bases left unmatched: 6. The CDR3 covers 14 residues. Germline-derived CDR1 and CDR2 are GTSNPN and SVGIG (reference sequence). The CDR3 loop reads CAWSLRQGSEKLFF. CDR3 nucleotides: TGTGCCTGGAGTCTCAGACAGGGGAGTGAAAAACTGTTTTTT.

V and J are TRBV6-1 and TRBJ1-2; 7 bases align to TRBD1. The V segment lost 8 bases and the J segment 1 base; nucleotides outside the gene matches: 7. The CDR3 spans 14 residues. Looked up from germline, CDR1 is MNHNS and CDR2 is SASEGT. CDR3: CASYSRGINYGYTF. As DNA, the CDR3 is TGTGCCAGCTACTCCAGGGGGATTAACTATGGCTACACCTTC.

This chain uses TRBV5-1 with TRBJ1-5, with TRBD1 as a possible D gene (5 bases). The length of the CDR3 is 14 residues. Trimming removed 6 bases from V and 8 bases from J, with 18 bases in between. Germline V CDR1 and CDR2: SGHRS, YFSETQ. The CDR3 loop reads CASTVGAGTEPQHF. The CDR3 DNA follows: TGCGCCAGCACCGTCGGGGCAGGGACTGAGCCCCAGCATTTT.

The CDR3: CASTLTRNTEAFF. For the CDR3, the DNA is TGTGCCAGTACTCTGACACGGAACACTGAAGCTTTCTTT. The genes are TRBV2 and TRBJ1-1; D gene unclear. Germline V gives CDR1 SNHLY, CDR2 FYNNEI. The V and J ends lost 9 bases and 1 base respectively, with 12 bases between them. The CDR3 is 13 amino acids.

The chain uses TRBV2 and TRBJ1-2, with a tentative D call TRBD1 (5 bases). From germline, CDR1 is SNHLY and CDR2 FYNNEI. The ends were cut back, 8 bases at V and 7 bases at J, with 14 bases in the middle. The CDR3 covers 12 residues. The CDR3 reads CASGHLLRGYTF. The CDR3 nucleotides read TGTGCCAGCGGACACCTGCTGCGTGGCTACACCTTC. Together with reference TRBV2 and TRBJ1-2, the CDR3 gives the full variable domain: EPEVTQTPSHQVTQMGQEVILRCVPISNHLYFYWYRQILGQKVEFLVSFYNNEISEKSEIFDDQFSVERPDGSNFTLKIRSTKLEDSAMYFCASGHLLRGYTFGSGTRLTVV.

The chain carries TRBV11-2 and TRBJ2-1, with 11 bases fitting TRBD2. Germline loops: CDR1 SGHAT, CDR2 FQNNGV. Trimming at V came to 5 bases and at J to 0 bases, leaving 3 bases not matched to a gene. The CDR3 totals 16 residues. The CDR3 DNA reads as TGTGCCAGCAGCGGTAGCGGGGGGGCCTCCTACAATGAGCAGTTCTTC. Encoded protein: CASSGSGGASYNEQFF.

The chain links TRBV11-2 to TRBJ1-1, with D perhaps matching TRBD1 (5 bases). The CDR3 length is 14 residues. The germline gives CDR1 SGHAT, CDR2 FQNNGV. V was shortened by 1 base and J by 4 bases, with 10 bases between the two germline ends. CDR3 in DNA: TGTGCCAGCAGCTTAGTAGGGGTAGGCACTGAAGCTTTCTTT. Its protein product is CASSLVGVGTEAFF.